One sample yielded the 5 T cell receptor beta chains listed below, sequenced in a study of T cells in Graves' hyperthyroidism and ophthalmopathy. RNA transcripts were the template for amplifying TCR beta CDR3 regions. During a first-round RT-PCR of the TCR CDR3, the HTBI primer set was used. Each CDR3 protein gets one entry after TCRdb re-called the multiplex PCR reads with MiXCR. The table has approximately 710,000 distinct CDR3 sequences, roughly 17% seen once. Material: blood. The receptor source for this set is a man aged 50 or older with Graves' hyperthyroidism.

This clonotype was recorded a few times. The chain joins TRBV6-5 to TRBJ2-7; the D gene is possibly TRBD1 (6 bases). V was shortened by 1 base and J by 2 bases, with 9 bases between the two germline ends. Germline values: CDR1 MNHEY, CDR2 SVGAGI. This CDR3 has 14 amino acids. The CDR3 DNA is TGTGCCAGCAGTTACTACCGGGACACCTACGAGCAGTACTTC. As protein: CASSYYRDTYEQYF.

Comments on this clonotype: One end of the junction is discordant with germline, which a read error may explain. This sequence joins TRBV3-1 and TRBJ2-5; D might be TRBD2 (7 bases). The CDR3 is 15 amino acids. Germline assignment: CDR1 LGHDT and CDR2 YNNKEL (reference sequence). In DNA form, the CDR3 reads TGTGCCAGCAGCCCCTTCATAGGGGGGGGAGAGACCCAGTGCTTC. Its protein product is CASSPFIGGGETQCF.

At least ten counts were recorded for this clonotype. The J gene is TRBJ2-5, the V gene TRBV11-2; tentatively, D is TRBD2 (6 bases). This CDR3 comprises 13 residues. The V end was cut by 3 bases, the J end by 1 base, with 6 bases between. From germline, CDR1 is SGHAT and CDR2 FQNNGV. The CDR3 reads CASSFSGQETQYF. CDR3 in DNA: TGTGCCAGCAGCTTTAGCGGCCAAGAGACCCAGTACTTC.

This clonotype came up many times. V and J are TRBV9 and TRBJ2-1, with 14 positions matching TRBD2. Trimming took 4 bases from V and 7 from J; bases not matched to a gene: 10. This CDR3 spans 17 amino acids. Germline loops: CDR1 SGDLS, CDR2 YYNGEE. Here the CDR3 DNA reads TGTGCCAGCAGCCACGACGGGACTAGCGGGAGAGGTAATGAGCAGTTCTTC. It translates to CASSHDGTSGRGNEQFF.

The DNA for the CDR3 is TGTGCCAGTAGTATAGAGTACAGGATTTATCTAGCCAAAAACATTCAGTACTTC. This gives the protein CASSIEYRIYLAKNIQYF. The chain uses TRBV19 and TRBJ2-4, with D possibly being TRBD1 (5 bases). CDR1 LNHDA and CDR2 SQIVND come from the germline V gene (reference sequence). This CDR3 spans 18 amino acids. Trimming left V 0 bases short and J 0 bases short, with 15 bases between.